This T cell receptor beta chain originates from a study of metastatic and nonmetastatic thyroid tumors. No treatment of any kind had been given to any patient before thyroid surgery. Trimming left V 4 bases short and J 6 bases short, with 17 bases between. CDR3 length: 14 amino acids. Germline lookup yields CDR1 SGHRS and CDR2 YFSETQ. TCRdb re-called the PCR reads through MiXCR. The table lists about 92,000 clones, 14% to 15% of them singletons. This clone showed up many times. The sequencing sample was made of blood. This receptor was identified in a female donor with papillary thyroid cancer or a benign thyroid nodule (not recorded which). Some clones in this sample may be carry-over from other donors' samples. The chain has TRBV5-1 and TRBJ2-7; D unclear. The CDR3 nucleotides read TGCGCCAGCAGCCCCGAACCTAGAACGGGCGAGCAGTACTTC. Translation: CASSPEPRTGEQYF.